This TCR beta chain came from a study of blood T cell repertoires in COVID-19. Turning to the study itself: The United States, Italy and Spain provided the acute and convalescent COVID-19 samples. Sources were T cells, B-cell-depleted T cells, or PBMCs; the material itself was cDNA or gDNA.

In the study's own analysis: Reference gene primer amplification gave estimated nucleated cell counts. Repertoires were generated with immunoSEQ multiplex PCR, while TCRdb's copy carries only in-frame clones and drops some. That table furnishes V, J and clone size, whereas the DNA furnished D and trimming. In the table there are over 200,000 clones, more than 65% of which are singletons. The CDR3 covers 15 residues. Germline CDR1 reads SGHNT; CDR2 reads YYREEE (reference sequence). After removal of 1 base from V and 5 bases from J, the junction contained 5 bases not matched to a gene. This clone has only one observation.

Source material: peripheral blood. This clonotype originated in a man in his fifties or sixties with active or convalescent COVID-19. The chain recombines TRBV5-4 with TRBJ2-5, with 10 bases matching TRBD2. Here the CDR3 reads CASSLKGLAIETQYF. In nucleotides, the CDR3 is TGTGCCAGCAGCTTGAAGGGACTAGCGATCGAGACCCAGTACTTC. Drawing the rest from reference TRBV5-4 and TRBJ2-5, the complete variable domain is ETGVTQSPTHLIKTRGQQVTLRCSSQSGHNTVSWYQQALGQGPQFIFQYYREEENGRGNFPPRFSGLQFPNYSSELNVNALELDDSALYLCASSLKGLAIETQYFGPGTRLLVL.